Described below is a single T cell receptor beta chain sequence and its context. Antigen unknown. The CDR3 consists of 12 residues. CDR1 SQVTM and CDR2 ANQGSEA come from the germline V gene. Trimming cost V 7 bases and J 8 bases; bases outside gene matches: 6. Production of TCR beta cDNA used around 0.45 ug total RNA together with a constant-region primer. Each TCR beta library was derived from three nested multiplex PCR rounds that employed slightly modified ARM-PCR. Researchers ran the first two PCR rounds for roughly 10 cycles each with TRBV1-TRBV30 forward primers and a C-beta reverse primer. TCRdb called the multiplex PCR reads again in MiXCR, with one record for every CDR3 protein. The repertoire holds 300,000 to 400,000 distinct CDR3 sequences, with 65% as singletons. For blood RNA, unsorted whole blood served as the source, and germline DNA was extracted too. HBV chronically infected the treatment-naive patients.

This record comes from a study of tumor-infiltrating lymphocytes in primary liver carcinoma. Study-level information: There were roughly 3.5 to 7.13 million productive TCRbeta reads per sample, a yield similar across tissue types.

Study-level findings and limits: Tumor-blood pairs (like tumor-adjacent pairs) overlapped less than tumor region pairs did.

Material for sequencing was peripheral blood. The V and J genes are TRBV29-1 and TRBJ1-1, with 11 positions matching TRBD1. This receptor was identified in a man between 40 and 49 years old with primary liver carcinoma and hepatitis B virus infection. The CDR3 region is CSAGTGGWEAFF. CDR3 nucleotide sequence: TGCAGCGCCGGGACAGGGGGATGGGAAGCTTTCTTT.